The rows below give T cell receptor beta chains drawn from one sample of a study of graft-versus-host responses after intestinal transplantation. These TCRs are of unknown antigen specificity. The data were produced by immunoSEQ multiplex PCR, yet TCRdb's version contains in-frame clones alone and is incomplete. Among some 110,000 clones, roughly 87% were seen once, and the ten largest hold roughly 1%. Sample: unstimulated CD4+ T cells sorted from spleen or lymph node cells, taken before intestinal transplant. Receptors originate from a human donor who received an intestinal transplant. The conserved cysteine and the conserved F or W are not part of the CDR3 here.

j_call: TRBJ1-3; v_call: TRBV6-1; cdr3_aa: ASSERDRGWNTIY
j_call: TRBJ1-6; v_call: TRBV11-2; cdr3_aa: ASSARDRGFSPLH
j_call: TRBJ1-6; v_call: TRBV5-1; cdr3_aa: ASSLVGAGSSPLH
j_call: TRBJ2-1; v_call: TRBV5-6; cdr3_aa: ASSLTLPGSYNEQF
j_call: TRBJ1-2; v_call: TRBV19; cdr3_aa: ASSIGQDGGYT
j_call: TRBJ1-1; v_call: TRBV5-6; cdr3_aa: ASSTPGAGVTEAF
j_call: TRBJ2-3; v_call: TRBV4-1; cdr3_aa: ASSQDPGDTQY
j_call: TRBJ2-6; v_call: TRBV5-1; cdr3_aa: ASSLAASGSYGANVLT
j_call: TRBJ2-3; v_call: TRBV7-9; cdr3_aa: ASRHKILAGDQDTQY
j_call: TRBJ2-1; v_call: TRBV14; cdr3_aa: ASSHRQGSGIGYNEQF